This TCR beta chain was found in a study of T cells after posttransplantation cyclophosphamide. Notes on the study in general: After PTCy, TRB diversity resembled that of CNI/methotrexate controls. Donor CD8+ memory clones often dominated recipient blood repertoires at later times. Tissue-infiltrating T cells from skin or gut overlapped little with blood T cells.

This CDR3 spans 13 amino acids. Repertoires were generated with immunoSEQ multiplex PCR, while TCRdb's copy carries only in-frame clones and drops some. The data contain 45,000 or so clones, about 90% of them seen just once; the ten biggest clones take up 3% to 3.5%. On the day of bone marrow donation, the related graft donor provided peripheral blood. Concerning this clone: What it binds is not known. The same CDR3 arises from other DNA sequences in this sample as well.

The V gene is TRBV1, the J gene TRBJ1-6; the tabulated D call, TRBD1, remains unverified against the DNA. TRBV1 is a pseudogene segment. Material: PBMCs. The sequence was obtained from a woman in her forties or fifties in good health and a related stem cell transplant donor. CDR3 residues: CIRTGTTNSPLHF. In DNA, the CDR3 is TGCATTCGCACCGGGACAACCAATTCACCCCTCCACTTT.